Included here is one T cell receptor (beta chain) sequence, with context. As yet, its antigen is unknown. The method was immunoSEQ multiplex PCR; TCRdb's version includes in-frame clones alone and lacks a portion of them. The sample lists about 66,000 clones; 95% to 97% were seen once. This entry belongs to a study of cytomegalovirus exposure and HLA in healthy donors. Study as a whole: A subsequent analysis stated that the approximately 110 validation repertoires were run on the same platform as the approximately 710 first-cohort repertoires. General study points: As was reported, the classifier diagnosed cytomegalovirus status with high specificity and sensitivity. A list of around 160 TCR beta chains associated with cytomegalovirus was given.

The germline CDR1 and CDR2 sequences are MDHEN and SYDVKM. V was clipped by 3 bases and J by 6 bases; unmatched bases: 6. The CDR3 contains 14 residues. This receptor was identified in a woman under 30 in good health and CMV-seropositive. The sequenced sample consisted of PBMCs. V usage is TRBV28 and J usage is TRBJ2-3; TRBD1 agrees at 7 bases. This CDR3 is CASSFDRETDTQYF. CDR3 in DNA: TGTGCCAGCAGTTTTGACAGGGAGACGGATACGCAGTATTTT.